The count of the clone carrying this T cell receptor beta chain is one. The sample belongs to a study of blood T cell repertoires in COVID-19. Per germline, CDR1 SGHVS and CDR2 FQNEAQ. The CDR3 consists of 16 residues. V lost 1 base and J 5 bases, leaving 16 bases between the germline ends. This table comes from immunoSEQ multiplex PCR, and its TCRdb copy is limited to in-frame clones, with some not included. Among 65,000 to 90,000 clones listed, more than 80% were seen once. This TCR was recovered from a human donor in a cohort sampled during active COVID-19. The chain combines TRBV7-8 with TRBJ2-3, with D possibly being TRBD2 (5 bases). Sequenced sample: peripheral blood. CDR3 in amino acids: CASSLVSAPAGDTQYF. CDR3 nucleotide sequence: TGTGCCAGCAGCTTAGTCAGTGCCCCCGCGGGAGATACGCAGTATTTT.